This T cell receptor (beta chain) was documented in a study of shared clonotypes between healthy human individuals (dated by TCRdb to 2020 to 2022). For the wider study: The cohort included three men and a couple of women between 18 and 49 years of age. Per donor, three plates each were used for CD4 naive and CD4 memory, two for CD8 naive, and one for CD8 memory. The study deeply sequenced blood TCR repertoires of about five healthy adults to estimate repertoire size and the extent of clonotype sharing between individuals. Libraries were prepared and TCR repertoires were sequenced by different laboratories using diverse techniques, in order to increase sequencing depth and limit assay-specific biases. Each donor's leukapheresis produced roughly between roughly 0.94 and 9.5 billion PBMCs.

As regards this clone: The antigen this receptor binds is unknown. Base qualities are not at hand, and no much larger clone is one base apart.

The donors were healthy, HIV-negative adults with no recently reported acute infections or vaccinations. Only Caucasian adults living in Nashville, Tennessee, USA were represented among the donors. CD4+ T cells were enriched by magnetic negative selection, after which naive cells were positively selected on CD45RA and the negative fraction was taken as the memory subset. Blood was collected by leukapheresis, and PBMCs were isolated by Ficoll-Histopaque density gradient centrifugation and then cryopreserved in liquid nitrogen vapor phase. Purity and quantity of every magnetically sorted T cell population were checked by analytical flow cytometry. From each sorted fraction, genomic DNA was isolated and quantified by UV absorbance on a Nanodrop 2000c. The paper as a whole reports these results and caveats: The small number of donors limited the genetic and exposure-history diversity represented. Clonotypes shared by all four sorted-subset donors showed higher generation probabilities than non-shared clonotypes. Roughly 5% of naive CD4, 3.5% of naive CD8, around 2.3% of memory CD4, and about 0.4% of memory CD8 clonotypes were shared across several donors. Based on pairwise subsampling, the degree of clonotype sharing among donors was expected to be affected by sequencing depth. Rarefaction of sorted-subset datasets indicated incomplete sequencing despite the large sequencing depth. Only blood was sampled, and tissue TCR repertoires likely differ from those in blood. Naive subsets generally had larger estimated clonotype richness than memory subsets did.

Using the deep immunoSEQ assay, multiplex PCR amplified TCR CDR3 regions from genomic DNA. Genomic DNA extracted from each cell subset was distributed evenly over all wells of several immunoSEQ 96-well plates, and each plate served as one replicate. Each replicate PCR for sorted subsets received about 0.2 ug genomic DNA, equal to tens of thousands of T cell genomes. Purified libraries were measured with a Qubit 3.0 fluorometer, size-checked on a Bioanalyzer 2100, and measured again with the KAPA Library Quantification kit. Every immunoSEQ 96-well plate was sequenced on a separate single-read 150-cycle Illumina NextSeq 550 flow cell. Per the original workflow: Because only junctional sequences without quality scores were contained in the immunoSEQ output, filtering matching that applied to full-length reads could not be performed. To assign V/J genes and CDR3, sequences were annotated using PyIR, a Python wrapper for IgBLAST v1.9, with IMGT germline references. Any read was removed if the V/J assignment was weak (E-value above 1e-6), the CDR3 was missing, or the read contained stop codons, out-of-frame junctions, or ambiguous translated residues. A V3J clonotype was defined by an identical inferred V gene, J gene, and CDR3 amino acid sequence. The percentage overlap between two repertoires was calculated by dividing the number of shared unique clonotypes by the size of the smaller repertoire. Repertoire richness was assessed with RTK rarefaction, the Chao1 estimator, and Recon v2.1 estimates of unobserved clonotypes. Generation probabilities for all TCRbeta clonotypes obtained by the gDNA method from a handful of donors were computed using OLGA. TCRdb mirrors the immuneACCESS table, restricted to in-frame sequences. Some clones are absent from its copies; in checked studies, under half trace to an unresolved V gene, and the reason for the others is unknown. Clone size and the V and J calls come from that table; the DNA yielded D and trimming. This sample has some 1,100,000 clones in its table, and roughly 74% of those were observed once. The ten largest account for under 0.6% of the sample.

The receptor comes from a man aged 18 to 30 in good health. Some clones in this sample may be carry-over from other donors' samples. Source material: memory CD4+ T cells from PBMCs. This specimen's cell subset or site label, interpreted: CD45RA-negative fraction.

The nucleotide sequence is TGTGCCAGCAGTTACTTCCAACAGGGGGTTCGCACTGAAGCTTTCTTT. It specifies CASSYFQQGVRTEAFF. The chain was built from TRBV6-6 and TRBJ1-1; 8 bases in the middle match TRBD1. From the cysteine through the phenylalanine, the CDR3 covers 16 amino acids. Of all the DNA, just the CDR3 is kept, 48 bases in frame from base 1. Unmatched junction bases come to 8, with V trimmed by 1 base and J by 4 bases. Taken from the germline V gene (reference sequence), the CDR1 and CDR2 loops are MNHNY and SVGAGI.